Below, 3 T cell receptor beta chains from the same sample are listed, as sequenced in a study of blood T cell repertoires in COVID-19. Libraries were prepared by immunoSEQ multiplex PCR; TCRdb keeps only in-frame clonotypes and omits some of them. This table has 130,000 to 150,000 clones, approximately 84% appearing once. Sequencing used PBMCs or T cells enriched from blood (not recorded which). Receptor source: a middle-aged man with acute COVID-19.

The J gene is TRBJ1-5, the V gene TRBV19, with TRBD1 matching over 7 bases. This CDR3 has 15 amino acids. V lost 5 bases to trimming and J lost 5 bases; unmatched junction nucleotides: 9. Per germline, CDR1 LNHDA and CDR2 SQIVND (reference sequence). CDR3 coding DNA: TGTGCCAGTAGTCGAGGTACAGGGGAACATCAGCCCCAGCATTTT. It is translated as CASSRGTGEHQPQHF.

CDR3 sequence (DNA): TGTGCCACCAGTAGCAGGAACAATCAGCCCCAGCATTTT. Its translation: CATSSRNNQPQHF. The chain is built from TRBV24-1 and TRBJ1-5; D gene unclear. The CDR3 runs to 13 residues. Looked up from germline, CDR1 is KGHDR and CDR2 is SFDVKD. With 6 bases removed from V and 3 bases from J, the gap between germline ends came to 8 bases.

The J gene is TRBJ1-4, the V gene TRBV28, with unresolved D. This CDR3 has 16 residues. The V gene lost 7 bases and the J gene lost 0 bases, with 15 bases spanning the gap. From germline, CDR1 is MDHEN and CDR2 SYDVKM. The DNA of the CDR3 is TGTGCCAGCAAGTCAGGCCGGAGGGCAACTAATGAAAAACTGTTTTTT. This encodes CASKSGRRATNEKLFF.